The entry below describes one T cell receptor (beta chain). The sample originates from a study of monozygotic twins with inflammatory bowel disease. Template-switch reactions added UMIs with a 6-nucleotide sample barcode. TCRdb re-called the 5' RACE reads; every CDR3 protein appears as one record, without DNA. Here the sample table reports more than 350,000 distinct CDR3 sequences. The clonotype originates from a human donor with ulcerative colitis or Crohn's disease, or a healthy co-twin of an affected twin (not recorded which). The sample consisted of blood.

The chain's CDR3 is CASSLAWGEDYGYTF. V usage is TRBV5-5 and J usage is TRBJ1-2. The CDR3 sequence is 15 residues long. Germline values: CDR1 SGHKS, CDR2 YYEKEE (reference sequence).